This T cell receptor beta chain was sequenced in a study of shared clonotypes between healthy human individuals (dated by TCRdb to 2020 to 2022). About the study as a whole: Two women and a few men aged 18 to 49 years were included in the cohort. For each donor, three plates each were used for CD4 naive and CD4 memory, two plates were used for CD8 naive, and one plate was used for CD8 memory. To estimate repertoire size and how much clonotypes are shared between individuals, the study performed deep sequencing of blood TCR repertoires from roughly five healthy adults. Libraries were prepared and TCR repertoires were sequenced by different laboratories using diverse techniques, in order to increase sequencing depth and limit assay-specific biases. Each donor's leukapheresis produced roughly between roughly 0.85 and 9 billion PBMCs.

CD8 naive samples were CD45RO-negative cells positively selected for CCR7, giving a CD45RA+CCR7+ population that excluded TemRA cells. The donors were healthy, HIV-negative adults with no recently reported acute infections or vaccinations. Every donor was a Caucasian adult living in Nashville, Tennessee, USA. After blood collection by leukapheresis, PBMCs were isolated using Ficoll-Histopaque density gradient centrifugation and then cryopreserved in the vapor phase of liquid nitrogen. Analytical flow cytometry was used to check the purity and quantity of each magnetically sorted T cell population. From each sorted fraction, genomic DNA was isolated and quantified by UV absorbance on a Nanodrop 2000c. Using the deep immunoSEQ assay, TCR CDR3 regions were amplified from genomic DNA by multiplex PCR. Extracted genomic DNA from each cell subset was distributed evenly across all wells of several immunoSEQ 96-well plates, and each plate was treated as a replicate. For sorted subsets, around 200 ng genomic DNA, equal to about 30,000 T cell genomes, was loaded into each replicate PCR. Purified libraries were measured with a Qubit 3.0 fluorometer, size-checked on a Bioanalyzer 2100, and measured again with the KAPA Library Quantification kit. Every immunoSEQ 96-well plate was sequenced on a dedicated single-read 150-cycle Illumina NextSeq 550 flow cell. The paper's processing steps were these. Because the immunoSEQ output held only junctional sequences and lacked quality scores, the filtering could not match the filtering applied to full-length reads. To assign V/J genes and CDR3, sequences were annotated against IMGT germline references using PyIR, a Python wrapper for IgBLAST v1.9. Any read was removed if the V/J assignment was weak (E-value above 1e-6), the CDR3 was missing, or the read contained stop codons, out-of-frame junctions, or ambiguous translated residues. V3J clonotypes were defined as sequences sharing the same inferred V gene, J gene, and CDR3 amino acid sequence. Percentage overlap between repertoires was computed as shared unique clonotypes divided by the size of the smaller repertoire. Richness of each repertoire was evaluated using RTK rarefaction, the Chao1 estimator, and Recon v2.1 estimates of unobserved clonotypes. OLGA was used to compute generation probabilities for all TCRbeta clonotypes that the gDNA method yielded from four donors. The immuneACCESS repertoire file appears here via TCRdb, limited to in-frame rearrangements. These files lack a portion of the clones; in checked studies, under half of the deficit traces to unresolved V genes, and the cause of the others is not known. That table furnishes V, J and clone size, whereas the DNA furnished D and trimming. The sample table holds about 2.2 million clones, of which around 95% were seen once. The ten largest clones represent around 1.8% of the sample.

As to this clone: This receptor's antigen is unknown. Base qualities are not at hand, and no much larger clone is one base apart.

CDR1 and CDR2 are drawn from the germline V gene: SNHLY, FYNNEI. The CDR3 sequence holds 17 residues, the cysteine and phenylalanine included. The DNA shown is the 51-base CDR3, in frame from base 1. V is trimmed back by 7 bases and J by 4 bases, and the junction contains 13 bases that no gene match accounts for. What the work shows at the level of the full study, not this receptor alone: Higher generation probabilities were observed for clonotypes shared by all four sorted-subset donors than for non-shared clonotypes. The genetic and exposure-history diversity represented was limited by the small number of donors. Across a handful of donors, approximately 5% of naive CD4, around 3.3% of naive CD8, around 2.5% of memory CD4, and under 0.45% of memory CD8 clonotypes were shared. Naive subsets generally had larger estimated clonotype richness than memory subsets did. Incomplete sequencing was indicated by rarefaction of sorted-subset datasets, despite the large sequencing depth. Pairwise subsampling led to the expectation that sequencing depth would affect the degree of clonotype sharing among donors. Sampling was restricted to blood, and TCR repertoires in tissues likely differ from the TCR repertoires found in blood.

Recombination linked TRBV2 to TRBJ1-2; the central 12 bases match TRBD1. Sequenced material: naive CD8+ T cells from PBMCs. The cell subset or site label, read with the paper, signifies: CD45RA+CCR7+. This receptor was obtained from a man in his late teens or twenties in good health. Some clones in this sample may be carry-over from other donors' samples. This receptor has the CDR3 CASTGPGQGAVGYGYTF. The nucleotide sequence is TGTGCCAGCACGGGACCGGGACAGGGGGCGGTTGGCTATGGCTACACCTTC.